Shown below are 13 T cell receptor beta chains from a single sample sequenced in a study of vaccination and CD4 T cells after COVID-19. Each CDR3 protein gets one entry after TCRdb re-called the PCR reads with MiXCR. The profile shows about 20,000 distinct CDR3 sequences, roughly 50% of them singletons. The sample was CD4+ T cells from blood, taken before SARS-CoV-2 vaccination. The source of these receptors is a human donor who had recovered from COVID-19.

The chain links TRBV24-1 to TRBJ2-5; no clear D. The CDR3 runs to 11 residues. Trimming left V 9 bases short and J 7 bases short, with 11 bases between. Germline-derived CDR1 and CDR2 are KGHDR and SFDVKD. CDR3 DNA: TGTGCCACCGCTCGACTGGGGACCCAGTACTTC. It translates to CATARLGTQYF.

V usage is TRBV28 and J usage is TRBJ2-3; 8 nucleotides match TRBD2. The germline V gene encodes CDR1 MDHEN and CDR2 SYDVKM. The junction had 12 bases not matched to a gene; V was cut back by 1 base and J by 0 bases. The CDR3 is made up of 19 amino acids. The CDR3 region has the DNA TGTGCCAGCAGTTTATCGGGATTCGGTAGCGGGAAAAGCACAGATACGCAGTATTTT. Protein: CASSLSGFGSGKSTDTQYF. Complete variable domain (other parts from reference TRBV28 and TRBJ2-3): DVKVTQSSRYLVKRTGEKVFLECVQDMDHENMFWYRQDPGLGLRLIYFSYDVKMKEKGDIPEGYSVSREKKERFSLILESASTNQTSMYLCASSLSGFGSGKSTDTQYFGPGTRLTVL.

The chain uses TRBV6-1 and TRBJ2-3; D might be TRBD2 (6 bases). V dropped 1 base and J dropped 0 bases, with 11 bases sitting between them. The germline CDR1 and CDR2 sequences are MNHNS and SASEGT. CDR3 size: 16 residues. CDR3 in amino acids: CASSEGIAASTDTQYF. Here the CDR3 DNA reads TGTGCCAGCAGTGAAGGAATAGCGGCTAGCACAGATACGCAGTATTTT.

The chain recombines TRBV6-1 with TRBJ2-4; D is unresolved. CDR1 is MNHNS and CDR2 is SASEGT in the germline V gene. The CDR3 extends over 14 amino acids. Trimming cost V 6 bases and J 2 bases, with 11 bases left between them. In nucleotides, the CDR3 is TGTGCCAGCAGAGGACCGCTCCCCAAAAACATTCAGTACTTC. Its translation: CASRGPLPKNIQYF.

CDR3 loop: CASSEDRGTYGYTF. The DNA of the CDR3 is TGTGCCAGCAGTGAAGACAGGGGAACTTATGGCTACACCTTC. The chain carries TRBV6-1 and TRBJ1-2; 7 positions agree with TRBD1. In germline, CDR1 is MNHNS, CDR2 SASEGT. After removal of 1 base from V and 5 bases from J, the junction contained 4 bases not matched to a gene. The CDR3 loop spans 14 amino acids.

V usage is TRBV19 and J usage is TRBJ1-5; D may be TRBD1 (6 bases). The CDR3 is 17 amino acids. CDR1 LNHDA and CDR2 SQIVND come from the germline V gene (reference sequence). Between the trimmed V and J ends, which lost 7 bases and 0 bases, there was a span of 19 bases. In DNA form, the CDR3 reads TGTGCCAGTAAAGGGCGCCAGGGGAACTATAGCAATCAGCCCCAGCATTTT. Protein product: CASKGRQGNYSNQPQHF.

This clonotype was observed a handful of times. A read error may produce the germline difference seen at one junction end. V is TRBV7-7 and J is TRBJ2-3; weak D call: TRBD1 (5 bases). This CDR3 region has 18 residues. Germline CDR1 SSHAT, CDR2 FNYEAQ (reference sequence). The CDR3 DNA reads as TGTGCTAGCAGCTTGGGCCCTGTGGGGCAACTTAGCACAGATACGCAGTATTTT. This gives the protein CASSLGPVGQLSTDTQYF.

The V and J genes are TRBV6-1 and TRBJ1-1; 9 bases are a match to TRBD1. This CDR3 is built from 13 residues. Germline CDR1 is MNHNS and CDR2 is SASEGT. After removal of 5 bases from V and 11 bases from J, the junction contained 9 bases not matched to a gene. The CDR3 DNA is TGTGCCAGCAGTCGGGACAGGGTAAACAATGCTTTCTTT. Its translation: CASSRDRVNNAFF.

This clonotype turned up a few times. The rearrangement uses TRBV7-3 and TRBJ1-1; D not certain. The CDR3 covers 14 residues. Germline V gene sequence: CDR1 SGHTA, CDR2 FQGTGA. The V and J ends lost 2 bases and 0 bases respectively, with 7 bases between them. The CDR3 bases are TGTGCCAGCAGCTTACTGGGTATGAACACTGAAGCTTTCTTT. Translation gives CASSLLGMNTEAFF.

This chain uses TRBV20-1 with TRBJ2-1; 8 bases align to TRBD2. The V gene's germline CDR1 is DFQATT and CDR2 SNEGSKA (reference sequence). This CDR3 has 15 amino acids. Trimming took 1 base from V and 9 from J; bases not matched to a gene: 11. The CDR3 is CSARAISGILGEQFF. CDR3 DNA: TGCAGTGCTAGAGCTATTAGCGGGATTTTGGGTGAGCAGTTCTTC.

The chain carries TRBV7-9 and TRBJ1-2; TRBD1 agrees at 8 bases. V lost 5 bases to trimming and J lost 7 bases; unmatched junction nucleotides: 6. CDR1 is SEHNR and CDR2 is FQNEAQ in the germline V gene (reference sequence). CDR3 length: 13 amino acids. The CDR3 nucleotides read TGTGCCAGCAGCCTACGGACAGGGCCTGGCTACACCTTC. Translation: CASSLRTGPGYTF.

This clonotype was seen a handful of times. The chain has TRBV10-3 and TRBJ2-7, with D unclear. Trimming pared 3 bases from V and 0 bases from J, leaving 6 bases between. The V gene's germline CDR1 is ENHRY and CDR2 SYGVKD. The CDR3 contains 13 residues. The DNA for the CDR3 is TGTGCCATCAGTGATGGCAACTCCTACGAGCAGTACTTC. The encoded protein is CAISDGNSYEQYF.

The chain couples TRBV6-1 to TRBJ2-1; 7 bases fit TRBD1. Germline V CDR1 and CDR2: MNHNS, SASEGT. V gave up 2 bases and J gave up 10 bases; unmatched junction bases: 8. This CDR3 is built from 14 residues. Here the CDR3 DNA reads TGTGCCAGCAGTGAACAGACAGGGCTCTGGGAGCAGTTCTTC. Amino acid sequence: CASSEQTGLWEQFF.